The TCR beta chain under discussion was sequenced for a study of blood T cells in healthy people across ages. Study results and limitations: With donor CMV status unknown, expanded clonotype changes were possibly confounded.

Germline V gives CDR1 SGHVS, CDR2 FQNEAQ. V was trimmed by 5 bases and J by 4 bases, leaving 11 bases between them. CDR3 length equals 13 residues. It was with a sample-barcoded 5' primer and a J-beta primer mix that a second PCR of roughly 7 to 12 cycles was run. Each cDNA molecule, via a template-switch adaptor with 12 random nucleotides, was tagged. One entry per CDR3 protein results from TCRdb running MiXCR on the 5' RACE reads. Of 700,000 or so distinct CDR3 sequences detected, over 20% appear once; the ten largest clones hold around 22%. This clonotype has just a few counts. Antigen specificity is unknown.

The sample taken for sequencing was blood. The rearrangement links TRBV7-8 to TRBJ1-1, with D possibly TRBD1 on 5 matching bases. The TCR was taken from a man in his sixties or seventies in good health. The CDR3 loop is CASSIRQRTEAFF. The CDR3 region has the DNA TGTGCCAGCAGCATCAGACAGCGCACTGAAGCTTTCTTT.